This T cell receptor beta chain was sequenced for a study of T-cell reconstitution after alpha-beta-depleted transplantation in children. The V and J ends lost 8 bases and 6 bases respectively, with 14 bases between them. Germline V gene sequence: CDR1 SNHLY, CDR2 FYNNEI. The CDR3 covers 13 residues. Researchers prepared the TCRbeta library using unique molecular identifiers, the study reports. TCRdb re-derived calls from the PCR reads in MiXCR, one entry per CDR3 protein. The sample has 350,000 to 450,000 distinct CDR3 sequences, roughly 13% seen once. This TCR was sampled from a human donor who donated a stem cell graft to a child with Fanconi anemia. The input for sequencing was PBMCs, taken from the stem cell graft. The chain has TRBV2 and TRBJ2-1; D may be TRBD1 (6 bases). This CDR3 reads CASRQETFNEQFF. DNA of the CDR3: TGTGCCAGCCGACAGGAAACCTTCAATGAGCAGTTCTTC.